The rows below give T cell receptor beta chains drawn from one sample of a study of vaccination effects on CD4 cells after COVID-19. Data came from immunoSEQ multiplex PCR; TCRdb stores just in-frame clones and leaves some out. This sample has 50,000 to 60,000 clones, with around 67% found just once. For these TCRs, the target antigens are not known. This material consisted of CD4+ T cells from PBMCs cultured with SARS-CoV-2 spike peptides, taken before COVID-19 vaccination. Receptors were obtained from a human donor who received a COVID-19 vaccine. Each CDR3 is given with its conserved first and last residue. The order of the fields is D gene, clone size, J gene, V gene, CDR3 protein, CDR3 DNA. D genes are given only for firm matches. Some rows mark clone size as missing; the rest say once, few, many or name a class of expanded clone.

-,-,TRBJ1-1,TRBV11-2,CASSLVSRNAFF,TGTGCCAGCAGCTTAGTTAGCCGGAACGCTTTCTTT
-,-,TRBJ1-1,TRBV28,CASRWAGLNTEAFF,TGTGCCAGCAGATGGGCAGGCCTTAACACTGAAGCTTTCTTT
TRBD1,-,TRBJ1-5,TRBV6-1,CASSEAQGGGQPQHF,TGTGCCAGCAGTGAAGCGCAAGGGGGCGGTCAGCCCCAGCATTTT
-,-,TRBJ1-3,TRBV29-1,CSVGQSSGNTIYF,TGCAGCGTTGGTCAGAGCTCTGGAAACACCATATATTTT
-,-,TRBJ1-5,TRBV29-1,CSVSDGSRPQHF,TGCAGCGTTAGCGACGGGTCTAGACCCCAGCATTTT
TRBD1,few,TRBJ1-2,TRBV5-1,CASSLGQGNYGYTF,TGCGCCAGCAGCTTGGGACAGGGGAACTATGGCTACACCTTC
-,-,TRBJ2-7,TRBV28,CASTETRPPYEQYF,TGTGCCAGCACCGAGACTAGGCCTCCCTACGAGCAGTACTTC
TRBD1,-,TRBJ1-6,TRBV7-2,CASSTRQGGSPLHF,TGTGCCAGCAGCACTCGACAGGGAGGTTCACCCCTCCACTTT
-,-,TRBJ1-5,TRBV6-5,CASSQSYSNQPQHF,TGTGCCAGCAGCCAGAGCTATAGCAATCAGCCCCAGCATTTT
TRBD2,-,TRBJ2-3,TRBV6-5,CASSFSGGVTDTQYF,TGTGCCAGCAGCTTCAGCGGGGGGGTCACAGATACGCAGTATTTT
-,-,TRBJ2-3,TRBV12-3/TRBV12-4,CASSLFADTQYF,TGTGCCAGCAGTTTGTTCGCAGATACGCAGTATTTT
-,-,TRBJ1-4,TRBV5-1,CASSLNREDEKLFF,TGCGCCAGCAGCTTGAACAGGGAGGATGAAAAACTGTTTTTT
-,-,TRBJ1-5,TRBV28,CASSPLKGSGGQVFHQPQHF,TGTGCCAGCAGTCCCCTAAAAGGATCGGGGGGACAAGTCTTCCATCAGCCCCAGCATTTT
-,few,TRBJ1-6,TRBV5-5,CASSKQGNSPLHF,TGTGCCAGCAGTAAACAGGGCAATTCACCCCTCCACTTT
TRBD1,few,TRBJ2-1,TRBV3-1/TRBV3-2,CASSRFRTGPYNEQFF,TGTGCCAGCAGCCGGTTCCGGACAGGGCCCTACAATGAGCAGTTCTTC
-,-,TRBJ1-4,TRBV18,CASSPRGQPTNEKLFF,TGTGCCAGCTCACCACGGGGGCAACCAACTAATGAAAAACTGTTTTTT
-,-,TRBJ1-1,TRBV30,CAWSFLGPPKTPEAFF,TGTGCCTGGAGTTTCCTTGGGCCCCCAAAAACCCCTGAAGCTTTCTTT
-,-,TRBJ2-6,TRBV19,CASSLGHPTGSGANVLTF,TGTGCCAGTAGTTTAGGACACCCTACTGGCTCTGGGGCCAACGTCCTGACTTTC
-,-,TRBJ1-1,TRBV9,CASSPRPAGPEAFF,TGTGCCAGCAGCCCCCGCCCCGCAGGGCCCGAAGCTTTCTTT
TRBD2,-,TRBJ2-3,TRBV7-2,CASSLAGTSLLDTQYF,TGTGCCAGCAGCTTAGCTGGGACTAGTCTGTTAGATACGCAGTATTTT
-,-,TRBJ1-2,TRBV5-6,CASRTGNYGYTF,TGTGCCAGTCGGACGGGGAACTATGGCTACACCTTC
-,-,TRBJ1-2,TRBV18,CASSPPGTSYGYTF,TGTGCCAGCTCACCACCGGGGACCAGCTATGGCTACACCTTC
-,-,TRBJ2-1,TRBV4-1,CASSTQPDSDEQFF,TGCGCCAGCAGCACTCAACCCGACAGCGATGAGCAGTTCTTC
-,-,TRBJ2-5,TRBV21-1,CASMGLGEETQYF,TGTGCCAGCATGGGACTAGGGGAAGAGACCCAGTACTTC
TRBD2,-,TRBJ2-1,TRBV5-1,CASSLEAGGRGNEQFF,TGCGCCAGCAGCTTGGAAGCGGGAGGCCGGGGCAATGAGCAGTTCTTC
TRBD2,-,TRBJ2-3,TRBV5-1,CASSPEGGRAGDTQYF,TGCGCCAGCAGCCCAGAAGGCGGGAGGGCAGGGGATACGCAGTATTTT
-,-,TRBJ1-3,TRBV6-5,CASSSLPRVGNTIYF,TGTGCCAGCAGTTCCTTACCTCGAGTTGGAAACACCATATATTTT
-,-,TRBJ1-6,TRBV6-5,CASSSLWDSPLHF,TGTGCCAGCAGCTCCCTTTGGGACTCACCCCTCCACTTT
TRBD2,-,TRBJ2-2,TRBV5-1,CASSGGLAGDTGELFF,TGCGCCAGCAGCGGAGGACTAGCGGGGGACACCGGGGAGCTGTTTTTT
-,-,TRBJ1-6,TRBV5-6,CASSFKGSYNSPLHF,TGTGCCAGCAGCTTTAAGGGCTCCTATAATTCACCCCTCCACTTT
-,-,TRBJ2-3,TRBV10-3,CAIRTTSTDTQYF,TGTGCCATCAGGACCACTAGCACAGATACGCAGTATTTT
-,-,TRBJ1-1,TRBV29-1,CSVVGAGDTLNTEAFF,TGCAGCGTTGTGGGGGCGGGGGACACCCTGAACACTGAAGCTTTCTTT
-,-,TRBJ1-1,TRBV6-5,CASTSQKANTEAFF,TGTGCCAGCACCTCACAGAAAGCGAACACTGAAGCTTTCTTT
TRBD1,-,TRBJ2-7,TRBV20-1,CSASSGRYEQGAAEQYF,TGCAGTGCTAGTTCAGGTCGGTACGAACAGGGGGCGGCCGAGCAGTACTTC
TRBD1,-,TRBJ2-5,TRBV18,CASSPTGTGGETQYF,TGTGCCAGCTCACCGACTGGGACAGGCGGCGAGACCCAGTACTTC
-,-,TRBJ2-3,TRBV19,CASSIGGPDTQYF,TGTGCCAGTAGTATAGGGGGACCAGATACGCAGTATTTT
-,-,TRBJ2-4,TRBV5-1,CASSRQEIKNIQYF,TGCGCCAGCAGCCGACAGGAGATCAAAAACATTCAGTACTTC
-,once,TRBJ2-3,TRBV6-5,CASRGGMGTDTQYF,TGTGCCAGCAGAGGGGGGATGGGCACAGATACGCAGTATTTT
TRBD1,few,TRBJ2-7,TRBV4-2,CASSQASSGQGVSRQYF,TGTGCCAGCAGCCAAGCATCTTCGGGACAGGGGGTTTCTCGGCAGTACTTC